These T cell receptor beta chains were read from a single sample in a study of early T cells in non-severe SARS-CoV-2 infection. TCRdb reprocessed the 5' RACE reads with MiXCR, giving one entry per CDR3 protein. The sample includes about 60,000 distinct CDR3 sequences, 8% to 9.5% seen only once; the top ten take around 17%. The sample was whole blood. The receptors here all came from an adult who was a healthcare worker with PCR-confirmed SARS-CoV-2 infection or an uninfected control (not recorded which). Both conserved end residues are part of each CDR3. Fields, in order: CDR3 DNA, CDR3 protein, D gene, V gene, CDR3 length, clone size, J gene. D genes are given only for firm matches. Size tells how often a clone was seen (once, few, many) or the class of an expanded clone, and some rows leave it out.

TGCGCCAGCAGCTTGGAAAGAGTAGTCACCGGGGAGCTGTTTTTT,CASSLERVVTGELFF,.,TRBV5-1,15,many,TRBJ2-2
TGCGCCAGCAGCCCAGGGGTATCTAAGCACAATGAGCAGTTCTTC,CASSPGVSKHNEQFF,.,TRBV4-3,15,many,TRBJ2-1
TGTGCCAGCAGCCGGGACTCCGGGGAGCTGTTTTTT,CASSRDSGELFF,.,TRBV7-9,12,.,TRBJ2-2
TGTGCCAGCAGCCAAGAGGGGAACCACTACGAGCAGTACTTC,CASSQEGNHYEQYF,.,TRBV3-1,14,many,TRBJ2-7
TGTGCCAGCAGCTTAGATCAGCGGAGGCAAGAGACCCAGTACTTC,CASSLDQRRQETQYF,.,TRBV7-2,15,.,TRBJ2-5
TGCAGTGCTCGGGGCGGGACAGGGGTTTCACCCCTCCACTTT,CSARGGTGVSPLHF,TRBD1,TRBV20-1,14,many,TRBJ1-6
TGTGCCAGCAGCCCTGCGACTAGCGGTTACACCGGGGAGCTGTTTTTT,CASSPATSGYTGELFF,TRBD2,TRBV7-9,16,many,TRBJ2-2
TGTGCCAGCAGTCGGCGGCGAACCCAGTACTTC,CASSRRRTQYF,.,TRBV28,11,.,TRBJ2-5
TGCAGTGCTAGACTAAGCAGGAATGAGCAGTTCTTC,CSARLSRNEQFF,.,TRBV20-1,12,many,TRBJ2-1
TGCGCCAGCAGCTTGGAGGGACAGGGGACAGATACGCAGTATTTT,CASSLEGQGTDTQYF,TRBD1,TRBV5-1,15,.,TRBJ2-3
TGTGCCAGCAGCTTAGTTTCGGCTAGCGGGAAAGACGAGCAGTACTTC,CASSLVSASGKDEQYF,TRBD2,TRBV7-2,16,.,TRBJ2-7
TGTGCCAGCACCCGACAGCGAAATGAAAAACTGTTTTTT,CASTRQRNEKLFF,.,TRBV6-2/TRBV6-3,13,many,TRBJ1-4
TGTGCCAGCAGCCAAGGCACAGCCCCCTGGGAGCAGTACTTC,CASSQGTAPWEQYF,.,TRBV3-1,14,.,TRBJ2-7
TGTGCCAGCAGCTTAGGGAGGTTTTCGGCCCAGCATTTT,CASSLGRFSAQHF,.,TRBV11-2,13,.,TRBJ1-5
TGTGCCAGCAGTTACCAGGGACAGGGTTACGAGCAGTACTTC,CASSYQGQGYEQYF,TRBD1,TRBV6-5,14,many,TRBJ2-7
TGTGCCAGCAGCCAATCGACTAGAATTACCAACAATGAGCAGTTCTTC,CASSQSTRITNNEQFF,.,TRBV4-2,16,many,TRBJ2-1
TGCAGTGCTAGTTCGTCCGGACGTCTTAACTATGGCTACACCTTC,CSASSSGRLNYGYTF,.,TRBV20-1,15,few,TRBJ1-2
TGTGCCAGCAGCCTAACCGGGACTAGAAGATTC,CASSLTGTRRF,TRBD2,TRBV2,11,.,TRBJ2-1
TGTGCCAGTAGTAAGATGAGCGGGGCGAACACCGGGGAGCTGTTTTTT,CASSKMSGANTGELFF,TRBD2,TRBV19,16,medium-sized,TRBJ2-2
TGTGCCAGTAGCCCGGTGGGTCTAGCCAAAAACATTCAGTACTTC,CASSPVGLAKNIQYF,.,TRBV19,15,.,TRBJ2-4
TGTGCCAGCAGTTTATCGAGCAGCAGGGGCTACGAGCAGTGCTTC,CASSLSSSRGYEQCF,.,TRBV27,15,.,TRBJ2-7
TGTGCCAGCAGTGAACTGGGCCCCTCCTACAATGAGCAGTTCTTC,CASSELGPSYNEQFF,.,TRBV2,15,.,TRBJ2-1
TGCAGTGCTAGAGGGGGACAGAATAATTCACCCCTCCACTTT,CSARGGQNNSPLHF,TRBD1,TRBV20-1,14,.,TRBJ1-6
TGTGCCAGCCTCGAGGCGGGGTTCGGTACGCAGTATTTT,CASLEAGFGTQYF,.,TRBV7-9,13,few,TRBJ2-3
TGCGCCAGCAGCTCCCTCCCAGCAGGGAACAATGAGCAGTTCTTC,CASSSLPAGNNEQFF,.,TRBV5-1,15,few,TRBJ2-1
TGTGCCAGCAGCTCCAAGGTCGCTGAGCTATACGAGCAGTACTTC,CASSSKVAELYEQYF,.,TRBV7-9,15,.,TRBJ2-7
TGCAGCGTCGATAGCGGAAGCACAGATACGCAGTATTTT,CSVDSGSTDTQYF,.,TRBV29-1,13,once,TRBJ2-3
TGTGCCAGCAGAAACGCCCAGGGACAGGCGAACACCGGGGAGCTGTTTTTT,CASRNAQGQANTGELFF,TRBD1,TRBV28,17,few,TRBJ2-2
TGCAGCTCCTGGACAGAGGGGAACACTGAAGCTTTCTTT,CSSWTEGNTEAFF,.,TRBV29-1,13,many,TRBJ1-1
TGTGCCAGCAGCTTAGGGGTCTGGGGCCCTGAGCAGTACTTC,CASSLGVWGPEQYF,.,TRBV7-2,14,many,TRBJ2-7